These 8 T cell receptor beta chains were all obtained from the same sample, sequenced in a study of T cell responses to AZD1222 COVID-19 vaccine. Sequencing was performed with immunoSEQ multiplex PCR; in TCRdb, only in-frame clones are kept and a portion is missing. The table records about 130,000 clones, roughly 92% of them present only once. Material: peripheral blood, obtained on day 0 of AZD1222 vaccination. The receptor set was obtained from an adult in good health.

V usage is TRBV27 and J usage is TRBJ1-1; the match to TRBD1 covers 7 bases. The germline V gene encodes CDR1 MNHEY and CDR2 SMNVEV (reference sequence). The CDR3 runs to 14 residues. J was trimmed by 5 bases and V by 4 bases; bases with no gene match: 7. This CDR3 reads CASSSLARGTEAFF. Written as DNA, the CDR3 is TGTGCCAGCAGTTCCCTCGCCAGGGGGACTGAAGCTTTCTTT.

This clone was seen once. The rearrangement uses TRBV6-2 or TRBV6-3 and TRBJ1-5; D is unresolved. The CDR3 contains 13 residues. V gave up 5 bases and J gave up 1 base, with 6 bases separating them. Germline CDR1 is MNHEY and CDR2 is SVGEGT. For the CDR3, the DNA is TGTGCCAGCAGTATCACCAGCAATCAGCCCCAGCATTTT. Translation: CASSITSNQPQHF.

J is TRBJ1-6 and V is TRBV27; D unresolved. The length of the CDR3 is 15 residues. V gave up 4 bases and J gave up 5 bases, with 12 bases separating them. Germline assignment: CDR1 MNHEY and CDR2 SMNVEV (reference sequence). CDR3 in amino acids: CASSSLRSDNSPLHF. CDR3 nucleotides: TGTGCCAGCAGTTCCCTCCGATCAGATAATTCACCCCTCCACTTT.

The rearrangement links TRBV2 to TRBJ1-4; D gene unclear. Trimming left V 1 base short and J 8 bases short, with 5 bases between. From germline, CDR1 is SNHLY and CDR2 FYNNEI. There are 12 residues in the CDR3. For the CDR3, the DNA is TGTGCCAGCAGTGAAGGGAGGGAAAAACTGTTTTTT. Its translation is CASSEGREKLFF.

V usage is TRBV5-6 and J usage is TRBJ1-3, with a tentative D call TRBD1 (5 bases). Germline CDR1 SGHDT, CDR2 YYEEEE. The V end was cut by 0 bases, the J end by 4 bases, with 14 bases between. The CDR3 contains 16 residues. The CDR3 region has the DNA TGTGCCAGCAGCTTGGCCGTGGGGCGCAGAGGAAACACCATATATTTT. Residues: CASSLAVGRRGNTIYF.

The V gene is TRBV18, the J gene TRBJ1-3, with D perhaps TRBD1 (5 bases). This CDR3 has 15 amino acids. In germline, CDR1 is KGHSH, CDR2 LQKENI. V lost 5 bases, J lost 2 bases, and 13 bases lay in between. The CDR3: CASSTSPGAGNTIYF. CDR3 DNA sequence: TGTGCCAGCTCAACTTCGCCGGGGGCTGGAAACACCATATATTTT.

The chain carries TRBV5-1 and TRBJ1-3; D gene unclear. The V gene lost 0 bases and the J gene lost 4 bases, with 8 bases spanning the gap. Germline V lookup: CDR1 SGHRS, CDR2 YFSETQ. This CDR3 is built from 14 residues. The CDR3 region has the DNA TGCGCCAGCAGCTTGGGGGAGACAGGAAACACCATATATTTT. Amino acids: CASSLGETGNTIYF.

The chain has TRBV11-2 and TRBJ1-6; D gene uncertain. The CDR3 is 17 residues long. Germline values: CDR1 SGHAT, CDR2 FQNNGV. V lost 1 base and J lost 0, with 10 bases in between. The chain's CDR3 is CASSLGRGSSYNSPLHF. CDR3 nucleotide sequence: TGTGCCAGCAGCTTAGGACGAGGGAGCTCCTATAATTCACCCCTCCACTTT. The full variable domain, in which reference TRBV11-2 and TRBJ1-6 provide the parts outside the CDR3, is EAGVAQSPRYKIIEKRQSVAFWCNPISGHATLYWYQQILGQGPKLLIQFQNNGVVDDSQLPKDRFSAERLKGVDSTLKIQPAKLEDSAVYLCASSLGRGSSYNSPLHFGNGTRLTVT.